One sample yielded the 14 T cell receptor beta chains listed below, sequenced in a study of T-cell reconstitution after alpha-beta-depleted transplantation in children. Unique molecular identifiers tagged the TCRbeta library. TCRdb processed the PCR reads anew with MiXCR; each CDR3 protein has one entry. Here the sample spans about 340,000 distinct CDR3 sequences, 10% being singletons. The source material was PBMCs from the stem cell graft donor, sampled from the stem cell graft. The receptors were sampled from a human donor who donated a stem cell graft to a child with acute lymphoblastic leukemia.

This clonotype was observed a handful of times. The chain links TRBV4-1 to TRBJ1-1; no reliable D call. V lost 0 bases, J lost 5 bases, and 7 bases lay in between. The CDR3 runs to 13 residues. Germline-derived CDR1 and CDR2 are MGHRA and YSYEKL. The DNA of the CDR3 is TGCGCCAGCAGCCAAGATGAGGGTACTGAAGCTTTCTTT. Translation gives CASSQDEGTEAFF.

This clonotype was seen only a few times. V usage is TRBV28 and J usage is TRBJ2-1, with 9 bases lining up with TRBD1. The CDR3 runs to 12 residues. Germline CDR1 and CDR2: MDHEN and SYDVKM. The ends lost 2 bases at V and 15 bases at J; junction bases unmatched: 5. The CDR3 sequence is CASSLLTGGLFF. The DNA of the CDR3 is TGTGCCAGCAGTTTACTGACAGGGGGTCTGTTCTTC.

The chain links TRBV5-1 to TRBJ2-5, with D unresolved. This CDR3 spans 15 amino acids. The V and J ends lost 1 base and 1 base respectively, with 11 bases between them. CDR1 and CDR2 from the germline V gene are SGHRS and YFSETQ. Here the CDR3 DNA reads TGCGCCAGCAGCTTGTCCCCTACCCCCCAAGAGACCCAGTACTTC. Translation gives CASSLSPTPQETQYF.

This clonotype was counted only a few times. The chain joins TRBV7-2 to TRBJ2-7; D gene uncertain. Trimming pared 3 bases from V and 3 bases from J, leaving 9 bases between. Germline V gene sequence: CDR1 SGHTA, CDR2 FQGNSA. This CDR3 comprises 13 residues. CDR3 amino acids: CASSFNPGYEQYF. CDR3 DNA: TGTGCCAGCAGCTTTAACCCCGGCTACGAGCAGTACTTC.

Worth noting for this clonotype: Because it lacks the conserved phenylalanine or tryptophan at the end, this CDR3 is likely a read error. The genes are TRBV11-2 and TRBJ2-7, with TRBD2 matching over 9 bases. V shed 5 bases and J 3 bases; nucleotides not matched to a gene: 11. Germline-derived CDR1 and CDR2 are SGHAT and FQNNGV. CDR3 length equals 16 residues. The CDR3 bases are TGTGCCAGCAGCCTAACCCTGGCTAGCGGGGTCTACGAGCAGTACTTA. Protein: CASSLTLASGVYEQYL.

This clonotype has at least ten counts. This rearrangement joins TRBV28 to TRBJ2-4, with D uncertain. Trimming removed 6 bases at V and 11 bases at J, with 20 bases between. CDR3 length: 14 amino acids. CDR1 and CDR2 from the germline V gene are MDHEN and SYDVKM. The CDR3 region has the DNA TGTGCCAGCAGCCCCAAGCGTGACACTCCGGTTCAGTACTTC. Amino acids: CASSPKRDTPVQYF. Looking up the rest from reference TRBV28 and TRBJ2-4 gives the full variable domain: DVKVTQSSRYLVKRTGEKVFLECVQDMDHENMFWYRQDPGLGLRLIYFSYDVKMKEKGDIPEGYSVSREKKERFSLILESASTNQTSMYLCASSPKRDTPVQYFGAGTRLSVL.

This clonotype was seen at least ten times. The chain combines TRBV6-2 or TRBV6-3 with TRBJ2-1, with 10 bases lining up with TRBD1. Germline V CDR1 and CDR2: MNHEY, SVGEGT. The length of the CDR3 is 15 residues. Trimming took 5 bases from V and 2 from J; bases not matched to a gene: 3. CDR3 coding DNA: TGTGCCAGCAGTAAGGACAGGGGGACCTACAATGAGCAGTTCTTC. As protein: CASSKDRGTYNEQFF.

This clonotype occurred a few times. The rearrangement links TRBV9 to TRBJ2-5; D might be TRBD1 or TRBD2, each matching 6 bases. The V end lost 0 bases, the J end lost 5 bases, and 14 bases lay between the germline ends. The CDR3 contains 15 residues. Germline CDR1 reads SGDLS; CDR2 reads YYNGEE. Written as DNA, the CDR3 is TGTGCCAGCAGCGTAGCCGGGGGCCTTAGGGAGACCCAGTACTTC. This translates into CASSVAGGLRETQYF. Using reference TRBV9 and TRBJ2-5 for the parts outside the CDR3, the full variable domain is DSGVTQTPKHLITATGQRVTLRCSPRSGDLSVYWYQQSLDQGLQFLIQYYNGEERAKGNILERFSAQQFPDLHSELNLSSLELGDSALYFCASSVAGGLRETQYFGPGTRLLVL.

This clonotype was observed a few times. The J gene is TRBJ2-7, the V gene TRBV11-3; D perhaps matches TRBD1 (5 bases). The CDR3 runs to 15 residues. Germline values: CDR1 SGHNT, CDR2 YENEEA. Deletions cut 0 bases from V and 3 bases from J, with 12 bases between. The CDR3: CASSLDLKGDYEQYF. The CDR3 DNA reads as TGTGCCAGCAGCTTAGATCTGAAAGGGGACTACGAGCAGTACTTC.

This clonotype showed up just a few times. The V and J genes are TRBV20-1 and TRBJ2-4; 10 nucleotides agree with TRBD1. CDR3 length: 14 residues. Germline CDR1 DFQATT, CDR2 SNEGSKA (reference sequence). V trimming: 2 bases; J trimming: 11 bases; junction bases outside the gene matches: 9. CDR3 amino acids: CSARNTGTGDLQYF. Written as DNA, the CDR3 is TGCAGTGCTAGAAACACCGGGACAGGGGATCTTCAGTACTTC.

The V gene is TRBV7-6, the J gene TRBJ2-5, with D perhaps assigned TRBD1 or TRBD2 (6 bases each). The germline gives CDR1 SGHVS, CDR2 FNYEAQ. V was cut by 4 bases and J by 3 bases, with 15 bases left in between. The CDR3 has 15 amino acids. The CDR3 region is CASSSQGQREETQYF. CDR3 bases: TGTGCCAGCAGCTCGCAGGGGCAGCGGGAAGAGACCCAGTACTTC.

This clonotype was detected only a few times. The chain employs TRBV6-5 and TRBJ2-2, with unresolved D. V was trimmed by 0 bases and J by 0 bases, leaving 17 bases between them. The CDR3 runs to 19 residues. Germline V gene lookup returns CDR1 MNHEY and CDR2 SVGAGI. This CDR3 is CASSYSIISEFSNTGELFF. The CDR3 coding sequence is TGTGCCAGCAGTTACTCGATTATATCGGAATTCTCGAACACCGGGGAGCTGTTTTTT.

This chain connects TRBV7-9 to TRBJ2-1, with D possibly being TRBD2 (5 bases). The germline V gene has CDR1 SEHNR and CDR2 FQNEAQ (reference sequence). The germline V and J ends were trimmed by 4 bases and 8 bases, with 15 bases remaining between them. This CDR3 is built from 14 residues. CDR3 protein: CASSWASPGDEQFF. The DNA of the CDR3 is TGTGCCAGCAGCTGGGCCTCGCCCGGGGATGAGCAGTTCTTC.

The chain is built from TRBV20-1 and TRBJ2-3; D call uncertain. Germline loops: CDR1 DFQATT, CDR2 SNEGSKA (reference sequence). CDR3 length equals 10 residues. Trimming pared 6 bases from V and 3 bases from J, leaving 4 bases between. The CDR3 here is CSATTDTQYF. The CDR3 nucleotides are TGCAGTGCCACGACAGATACGCAGTATTTT.